One and the same sample provided the 23 T cell receptor beta chains below, sequenced in a study of cytomegalovirus exposure and HLA in healthy donors. Primers included in the PCR were 60 Vbeta and 13 Jbeta primers. TCRdb's table, derived via immunoSEQ multiplex PCR, lists solely in-frame clones and lacks some. The table includes approximately 130,000 clones, over 80% detected once. The material sequenced was PBMCs. These receptors were obtained from a boy between 10 and 17 years old in good health and CMV-seronegative.

The chain uses TRBV4-1 and TRBJ1-1, with 9 bases that match TRBD1. The CDR3 length is 15 residues. The trim removed 0 bases at V and 5 bases at J, leaving 4 bases unmatched. Germline V gene lookup returns CDR1 MGHRA and CDR2 YSYEKL. CDR3 region: CASSQENRGLTEAFF. CDR3 DNA sequence: TGCGCCAGCAGCCAAGAGAACAGGGGGCTAACTGAAGCTTTCTTT.

The chain couples TRBV30 to TRBJ2-1; TRBD1 might be the D (6 bases). The V gene's germline CDR1 is GTSNPN and CDR2 SVGIG (reference sequence). The CDR3 is 13 amino acids. V gave up 3 bases and J gave up 9 bases, with 15 bases separating them. This CDR3 reads CAWRMGTRGEQFF. The CDR3 region has the DNA TGTGCCTGGAGGATGGGGACCAGGGGTGAGCAGTTCTTC. Full variable domain (outside the CDR3, taken from reference TRBV30 and TRBJ2-1): SQTIHQWPATLVQPVGSPLSLECTVEGTSNPNLYWYRQAAGRGLQLLFYSVGIGQISSEVPQNLSASRPQDRQFILSSKKLLLSDSGFYLCAWRMGTRGEQFFGPGTRLTVL.

This clone was recorded once. J is TRBJ2-1 and V is TRBV7-9; D possibly corresponds to TRBD1 (5 bases). Germline V gene sequence: CDR1 SEHNR, CDR2 FQNEAQ (reference sequence). The V and J ends lost 5 bases and 6 bases respectively, with 14 bases between them. There are 14 residues in the CDR3. The CDR3 nucleotides read TGTGCCAGCAGCGATCGGACAAAGACCAATGAGCAGTTCTTC. This sequence encodes CASSDRTKTNEQFF.

A few counts support this clone. The V and J genes are TRBV10-3 and TRBJ2-7, with 14 bases aligning to TRBD2. V shed 0 bases, J shed 0 bases, and the junction held 7 bases outside the gene matches. The germline V gene has CDR1 ENHRY and CDR2 SYGVKD. CDR3 length: 19 amino acids. The CDR3 DNA is TGTGCCATCAGTGAGTCTATCGGGACTAGCGGGGGCAGCTCCTACGAGCAGTACTTC. This translates into CAISESIGTSGGSSYEQYF.

The chain couples TRBV18 to TRBJ1-3, with D possibly being TRBD1 (5 bases). V lost 2 bases to trimming and J lost 0 bases, with 14 bases between them. This CDR3 is built from 17 residues. Germline lookup yields CDR1 KGHSH and CDR2 LQKENI. Here the CDR3 reads CASSPVVLGPSGNTIYF. The CDR3 DNA sequence: TGTGCCAGCTCACCAGTTGTTCTGGGGCCCTCTGGAAACACCATATATTTT.

This clone was seen a handful of times. The chain carries TRBV5-1 and TRBJ2-7; D is possibly TRBD1 (6 bases). V was cut by 4 bases and J by 6 bases, with 14 bases left in between. This CDR3 is 13 amino acids long. Per germline, CDR1 SGHRS and CDR2 YFSETQ. DNA of the CDR3: TGCGCCAGCAGCCCGACAGGATGGCGCGAGCAGTACTTC. It is translated as CASSPTGWREQYF.

The V and J genes are TRBV4-1 and TRBJ2-2, with D maybe TRBD1 (6 bases). V lost 7 bases and J 4 bases, leaving 19 bases between the germline ends. Germline CDR1 reads MGHRA; CDR2 reads YSYEKL. This CDR3 has 16 residues. The CDR3 nucleotides are TGCGCCAGCACTCACGTTGGGGGCTGGGGCACCGGGGAGCTGTTTTTT. Protein: CASTHVGGWGTGELFF.

This clone was counted only a few times. This chain joins TRBV27 and TRBJ2-2, with a possible D match to TRBD2 (6 bases). Trimming took off 3 bases at V and 6 bases at J, with 14 bases between the two ends. Germline V gene sequence: CDR1 MNHEY, CDR2 SMNVEV (reference sequence). This CDR3 is built from 15 residues. DNA for the CDR3: TGTGCCAGCAGTTTCTTGCGGGAAGTCCCCGGGGAGCTGTTTTTT. Encoded protein: CASSFLREVPGELFF.

The chain couples TRBV21-1 to TRBJ1-5; the D call TRBD1 from the table was never checked on the DNA. TRBV21-1 is noted as a pseudogene. The length of the CDR3 is 16 residues. Here the CDR3 DNA reads TGTGCCAGCAGCAACCTGGGGGACAGGGGAACTCAGCCCCAGCATTTT. Its protein is CASSNLGDRGTQPQHF.

The V and J genes are TRBV19 and TRBJ2-3; maybe TRBD2 (6 bases). Per germline, CDR1 LNHDA and CDR2 SQIVND (reference sequence). V gave up 4 bases and J gave up 4 bases, with 6 bases separating them. This CDR3 contains 12 residues. The CDR3 spells CASSSGADTQYF. CDR3 bases: TGTGCCAGTAGTAGCGGGGCAGATACGCAGTATTTT.

The chain recombines TRBV6-5 with TRBJ2-1, with D possibly matching TRBD2 (5 bases). Trimming pared 6 bases from V and 6 bases from J, leaving 9 bases between. The germline V gene has CDR1 MNHEY and CDR2 SVGAGI. The CDR3 runs to 12 residues. CDR3 nucleotides: TGTGCCAGCAGGCGAGGGCCCAATGAGCAGTTCTTC. Translating gives CASRRGPNEQFF.

This chain uses TRBV27 with TRBJ2-1; D might be TRBD1 (6 bases). V lost 3 bases and J lost 8, with 14 bases in between. Germline V lookup: CDR1 MNHEY, CDR2 SMNVEV (reference sequence). This CDR3 has 14 amino acids. This CDR3 reads CASSFTPGAHEQFF. The CDR3 DNA is TGTGCCAGCAGTTTCACCCCAGGGGCGCATGAGCAGTTCTTC.

The sample holds one count of this clone. This chain joins TRBV6-5 and TRBJ2-3, with D unclear. CDR1 and CDR2 from the germline V gene are MNHEY and SVGAGI. The germline V and J ends were trimmed by 2 bases and 6 bases, with 9 bases remaining between them. The CDR3 has 13 amino acids. The CDR3 DNA sequence: TGTGCCAGCAGTTACACAGTGGCGGATACGCAGTATTTT. Residues: CASSYTVADTQYF.

The rearrangement links TRBV19 to TRBJ2-3; TRBD2 is a possible D gene (6 bases). V was pared by 1 base and J by 8 bases, with 16 bases between. CDR1 and CDR2 from the germline V gene are LNHDA and SQIVND (reference sequence). CDR3 length: 15 amino acids. CDR3 nucleotides: TGTGCCAGTAGTATAGGGGACTCCCTGGAGAGTACGCAGTATTTT. It specifies CASSIGDSLESTQYF.

The sample holds one count of this clone. J is TRBJ2-3 and V is TRBV4-3; 11 bases map to TRBD2. CDR1 and CDR2 from the germline V gene are LGHNA and YSLEER. The CDR3 is 17 amino acids. The J segment lost 4 bases and the V segment lost 0 bases, leaving 6 bases of the junction unmatched. CDR3 nucleotides: TGCGCCAGCAGCCAAGATATAACTAGCGGGAGTCCAGATACGCAGTATTTT. Protein product: CASSQDITSGSPDTQYF.

The chain combines TRBV10-3 with TRBJ2-3; D perhaps matches TRBD2 (5 bases). V dropped 6 bases and J dropped 6 bases, with 10 bases sitting between them. Germline V gene data show CDR1 as ENHRY and CDR2 as SYGVKD. This CDR3 has 12 residues. In DNA, the CDR3 is TGTGCCATCAGGGGAGATGGGGATACGCAGTATTTT. Amino acid sequence: CAIRGDGDTQYF.

In regard to this clone: A read error may account for a junction end that differs from germline. The V call is TRBV5-8, the J call TRBJ1-4; maybe TRBD1 (5 bases). The germline CDR1 and CDR2 sequences are SGHTS and YDEGEE. The CDR3 spans 11 residues. In nucleotides, the CDR3 is TGTGCCAGCAGCTTGGGGGGGACTGTGGCTTTT. It yields the protein CASSLGGTVAF. The whole variable domain, filled in from reference TRBV5-8 and TRBJ1-4, reads EAGVTQSPTHLIKTRGQQATLRCSPISGHTSVYWYQQALGLGLQFLLWYDEGEERNRGNFPPRFSGRQFPNYSSELNVNALELEDSALYLCASSLGGTVAFGSGTQLSVL.

The chain links TRBV15 to TRBJ1-1, with TRBD1 as a possible D gene (5 bases). V was clipped by 3 bases and J by 1 base, with 12 bases between them. CDR1 LNHNV and CDR2 YYDKDF come from the germline V gene (reference sequence). CDR3 length: 15 residues. The CDR3 nucleotides read TGTGCCACCAGCAGGGATAGGACACCGAACACTGAAGCTTTCTTT. It encodes CATSRDRTPNTEAFF.

This sequence joins TRBV5-1 and TRBJ1-4; 9 bases are a match to TRBD1. This CDR3 is 15 amino acids long. Germline assignment: CDR1 SGHRS and CDR2 YFSETQ. The V segment lost 2 bases and the J segment 10 bases; nucleotides outside the gene matches: 9. The CDR3 sequence is CASSFSGTGSGKLFF. In DNA, the CDR3 is TGCGCCAGCAGCTTCTCGGGGACAGGGAGTGGAAAACTGTTTTTT.

This clone was recorded once. The chain is built from TRBV6-6 and TRBJ2-1, with a possible D match to TRBD2 (6 bases). The CDR3 totals 11 residues. The V and J ends lost 4 bases and 10 bases respectively, with 8 bases between them. CDR1 and CDR2 from the germline V gene are MNHNY and SVGAGI (reference sequence). The CDR3 DNA reads TGTGCCAGCAGTTCGCTAGCGGAGCAGTTCTTC. Protein sequence: CASSSLAEQFF.

This chain joins TRBV25-1 and TRBJ2-4; perhaps TRBD2 as D (6 bases). There are 14 residues in the CDR3. The germline V and J ends were trimmed by 5 bases and 8 bases, with 16 bases remaining between them. The V gene's germline CDR1 is MGHDK and CDR2 SYGVNS. CDR3 coding DNA: TGTGCCAGCAGTAGTGGGGTACTAGCTGACATTCAGTACTTC. It translates to CASSSGVLADIQYF.

The rearrangement joins TRBV28 to TRBJ1-5; D may be TRBD1 (5 bases). V shed 6 bases and J shed 6 bases, with 15 bases lying between them. The germline gives CDR1 MDHEN, CDR2 SYDVKM. This CDR3 region has 14 residues. CDR3 sequence (DNA): TGTGCCAGCAGGCCCTCGGGGGGTAGTCAGCCCCAGCATTTT. It is translated as CASRPSGGSQPQHF. Variable domain in full (rest from reference TRBV28 and TRBJ1-5): DVKVTQSSRYLVKRTGEKVFLECVQDMDHENMFWYRQDPGLGLRLIYFSYDVKMKEKGDIPEGYSVSREKKERFSLILESASTNQTSMYLCASRPSGGSQPQHFGDGTRLSIL.

This chain uses TRBV27 with TRBJ2-1; 7 bases are a match to TRBD2. CDR1 is MNHEY, CDR2 SMNVEV, per germline (reference sequence). The CDR3 consists of 17 residues. V lost 6 bases and J lost 8; bases outside the gene matches: 19. CDR3 region: CASRFLAESHEGHEQFF. Written as DNA, the CDR3 is TGTGCCAGCAGATTCCTAGCGGAATCACACGAGGGCCATGAGCAGTTCTTC.